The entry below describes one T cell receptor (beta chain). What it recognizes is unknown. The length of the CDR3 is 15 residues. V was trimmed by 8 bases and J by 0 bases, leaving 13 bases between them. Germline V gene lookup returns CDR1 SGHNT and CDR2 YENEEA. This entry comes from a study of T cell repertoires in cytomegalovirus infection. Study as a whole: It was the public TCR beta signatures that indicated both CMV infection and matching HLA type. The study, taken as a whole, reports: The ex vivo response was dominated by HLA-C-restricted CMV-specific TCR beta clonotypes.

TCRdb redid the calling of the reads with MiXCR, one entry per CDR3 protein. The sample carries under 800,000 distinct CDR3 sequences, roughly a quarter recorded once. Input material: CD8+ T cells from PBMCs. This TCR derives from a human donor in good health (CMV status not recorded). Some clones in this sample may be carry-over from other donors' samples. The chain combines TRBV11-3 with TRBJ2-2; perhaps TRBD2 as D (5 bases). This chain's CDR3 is CASSSSRANTGELFF. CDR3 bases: TGTGCCAGCTCGTCTAGCCGTGCGAACACCGGGGAGCTGTTTTTT.